Listed below are T cell receptor beta chains from one sample, sequenced in a study of T cells in Graves' hyperthyroidism and ophthalmopathy. TCRdb independently ran MiXCR on the multiplex PCR reads; one entry per CDR3 protein. The sample holds a few hundred thousand distinct CDR3 sequences; approximately 13% are singletons and the top ten take roughly 35%. Sequenced sample: blood. The source is a woman aged 40 to 49 with Graves' ophthalmopathy. Each CDR3 is given with its conserved first and last residue.

CDR3 protein: CASSEIAGGRIAKNIQYF
V gene: TRBV5-6
J gene: TRBJ2-4

CDR3 protein: CATRAGSLNSPLHF
V gene: TRBV27
J gene: TRBJ1-6

CDR3 protein: CASSVTSSTDTQYF
V gene: TRBV10-2
J gene: TRBJ2-3

CDR3 protein: CASSSPGGWYSNQPQHF
V gene: TRBV12-3/TRBV12-4
J gene: TRBJ1-5

CDR3 protein: CSARPQGGGVGYNEQFF
V gene: TRBV20-1
J gene: TRBJ2-1

CDR3 protein: CASSSNGQSYIQYF
V gene: TRBV27
J gene: TRBJ2-4

CDR3 protein: CASLRDRSTGELFF
V gene: TRBV2
J gene: TRBJ2-2

CDR3 protein: CASSNKRGTHTDTQYF
V gene: TRBV12-3/TRBV12-4
J gene: TRBJ2-3

CDR3 protein: CASSIMLDNTDTQYF
V gene: TRBV19
J gene: TRBJ2-3

CDR3 protein: CASSSTGSGGETQYF
V gene: TRBV7-2
J gene: TRBJ2-5

CDR3 protein: CAISDRVVSQETQYF
V gene: TRBV10-3
J gene: TRBJ2-5

CDR3 protein: CASSLLDTGGIYEQYF
V gene: TRBV28
J gene: TRBJ2-7

CDR3 protein: CASSFARSSGNTIYF
V gene: TRBV5-6
J gene: TRBJ1-3

CDR3 protein: CATIGGTGMKFF
V gene: TRBV19
J gene: TRBJ2-1

CDR3 protein: CASGLGGNTGELFF
V gene: TRBV2
J gene: TRBJ2-2